Listed below are T cell receptor beta chains from one sample, sequenced in a study of cytomegalovirus exposure and HLA in healthy donors. Using immunoSEQ multiplex PCR, the repertoire was profiled, and TCRdb retains in-frame clones only, with some absent. The sample holds about 160,000 clones, about 90% seen once. What was sequenced was PBMCs. The receptor source for this set is a woman in her 30s in good health and CMV-seronegative. CDR3s include the opening cysteine and the closing phenylalanine or tryptophan. D genes are given only for firm matches. Size tells how often a clone was seen (once, few, many) or the class of an expanded clone, and some rows leave it out.

J | V | size | D | CDR3 | DNA
TRBJ1-2 | TRBV4-3 | NA | NA | CASSQEIRAGYTF | TGCGCCAGCAGCCAAGAGATTCGGGCCGGCTACACCTTC
TRBJ2-7 | TRBV2 | NA | NA | CASSGRLSYEQYF | TGTGCCAGCAGTGGGAGGCTCAGCTACGAGCAGTACTTC
TRBJ2-5 | TRBV27 | NA | NA | CASSHLTRHVETQYF | TGTGCCAGCAGTCACCTGACTAGGCATGTAGAGACCCAGTACTTC
TRBJ1-2 | TRBV15 | NA | NA | CATSTGSENYGYTF | TGTGCCACCAGCACCGGGAGTGAAAACTATGGCTACACCTTC
TRBJ2-1 | TRBV30 | few | NA | CAWSSGYEQFF | TGTGCCTGGAGTAGTGGATATGAGCAGTTCTTC
TRBJ2-7 | TRBV5-1 | NA | TRBD1 | CASSSPQRTGEQYF | TGCGCCAGCAGCTCCCCCCAGCGGACAGGCGAGCAGTACTTC
TRBJ1-5 | TRBV7-2 | few | NA | CASSLAPGLGQPQHF | TGTGCCAGCAGCTTAGCTCCAGGGTTGGGTCAGCCCCAGCATTTT
TRBJ1-1 | TRBV19 | once | TRBD1 | CASRLDRDMNTEAFF | TGTGCCAGTAGGCTAGACAGGGACATGAACACTGAAGCTTTCTTT
TRBJ2-1 | TRBV4-2 | few | NA | CASSQGLGGEQFF | TGTGCCAGCAGCCAAGGACTAGGGGGTGAGCAGTTCTTC
TRBJ2-7 | TRBV29-1 | once | NA | CSVVSGSSYEQYF | TGCAGCGTTGTTTCGGGGAGCTCCTACGAGCAGTACTTC
TRBJ2-1 | TRBV7-2 | NA | NA | CATRGNYNEQFF | TGTGCCACCCGTGGCAACTACAATGAGCAGTTCTTC
TRBJ2-7 | TRBV7-9 | many | TRBD2 | CASSLAAGGMGEQYF | TGTGCCAGCAGCTTAGCAGCGGGAGGGATGGGCGAGCAGTACTTC
TRBJ1-1 | TRBV7-9 | NA | NA | CASSSRTENTEAFF | TGTGCCAGCAGCTCTCGGACCGAGAACACTGAAGCTTTCTTT
TRBJ2-7 | TRBV27 | NA | NA | CASSLRGPAYEQYF | TGTGCCAGCAGTTTACGGGGGCCCGCCTACGAGCAGTACTTC
TRBJ1-1 | TRBV5-6 | NA | NA | CASSFVVNTEAFF | TGTGCCAGCAGCTTTGTGGTGAACACTGAAGCTTTCTTT
TRBJ2-6 | TRBV4-2 | once | NA | CASSRQVSGANVLTF | TGTGCCAGCAGCCGACAGGTTTCGGGGGCCAACGTCCTGACTTTC
TRBJ1-1 | TRBV30 | NA | NA | CAWRAIPGGAEAFF | TGTGCCTGGAGGGCAATTCCGGGGGGAGCTGAAGCTTTCTTT
TRBJ2-2 | TRBV7-9 | NA | NA | CASSPAGELFF | TGTGCCAGCAGCCCCGCCGGGGAGCTGTTTTTT
TRBJ2-1 | TRBV2 | few | TRBD2 | CASSEREGLWNEQFF | TGTGCCAGCAGTGAGCGGGAGGGCCTGTGGAATGAGCAGTTCTTC
TRBJ2-5 | TRBV21-1 | NA | NA | CASSKVRFRALETQYF | TGTGCCAGCAGCAAAGTAAGGTTTAGGGCTTTGGAGACCCAGTACTTC
TRBJ2-7 | TRBV4-1 | NA | NA | CASSSAGGKPSYEQYF | TGCGCCAGCAGCTCAGCTGGAGGGAAACCTTCCTACGAGCAGTACTTC
TRBJ2-1 | TRBV11-1 | NA | NA | CASSPKGEYNEQFF | TGTGCCAGCAGCCCTAAGGGAGAGTACAATGAGCAGTTCTTC
TRBJ2-5 | TRBV28 | NA | NA | CASTSQGRETQYF | TGTGCCAGCACCTCACAGGGCCGGGAGACCCAGTACTTC
TRBJ1-1 | TRBV19 | NA | TRBD1 | CASSRGRGEAFF | TGTGCCAGTAGCAGGGGGCGCGGGGAAGCTTTCTTT
TRBJ2-7 | TRBV29-1 | NA | NA | CSVAQARYEQYF | TGCAGCGTTGCCCAGGCCCGCTACGAGCAGTACTTC
TRBJ2-7 | TRBV5-1 | NA | NA | CASSLAFPSYEQYF | TGCGCCAGCAGCTTGGCCTTTCCCTCCTACGAGCAGTACTTC
TRBJ2-7 | TRBV19 | few | NA | CASSIEGKGYEQYF | TGTGCCAGTAGTATAGAAGGGAAAGGGTACGAGCAGTACTTC
TRBJ2-2 | TRBV28 | NA | TRBD2 | CASNPGLAPSNTGELFF | TGTGCCAGCAATCCGGGACTAGCGCCATCGAACACCGGGGAGCTGTTTTTT
TRBJ2-5 | TRBV5-4 | NA | NA | CASSLVGAVRETQYF | TGTGCCAGCAGCTTGGTCGGGGCCGTCCGCGAGACCCAGTACTTC
TRBJ1-2 | TRBV7-9 | NA | NA | CASTKAGGYTF | TGTGCCAGCACAAAAGCCGGTGGCTACACCTTC
TRBJ1-5 | TRBV19 | few | TRBD1 | CASSILQGDTPQHF | TGTGCCAGTAGTATTCTCCAGGGGGACACCCCCCAGCATTTT
TRBJ2-1 | TRBV6-5 | NA | TRBD2 | CASRRPGTSLVF | TGTGCCAGCAGGCGCCCCGGGACTAGCTTGGTCTTC
TRBJ1-1 | TRBV5-1 | NA | NA | CASSQGPTNTEAFF | TGCGCCAGCAGCCAAGGACCGACGAACACTGAAGCTTTCTTT
TRBJ1-1 | TRBV15 | NA | NA | CATSRRTVNTEAFF | TGTGCCACCAGCAGACGGACAGTGAACACTGAAGCTTTCTTT
TRBJ1-2 | TRBV6-1 | NA | TRBD1 | CASSDATGGAGSGYTF | TGTGCCAGCAGTGACGCGACAGGGGGCGCGGGTTCGGGCTACACCTTC
TRBJ1-5 | TRBV19 | NA | NA | CASSDRTVYNQPQHF | TGTGCCAGTAGTGACAGGACAGTCTACAATCAGCCCCAGCATTTT
TRBJ2-1 | TRBV6-6 | NA | NA | CASSYPGILVNEQFF | TGTGCCAGCAGTTACCCGGGGATTCTCGTCAATGAGCAGTTCTTC
TRBJ1-1 | TRBV23-1 | NA | NA | CASSQSGTLNTEAFF | TGCGCCAGCAGTCAGTCCGGGACACTGAACACTGAAGCTTTCTTT
TRBJ2-7 | TRBV4-3 | NA | TRBD1 | CASSQDRGQGIYEQYF | TGCGCCAGCAGCCAAGATAGGGGACAGGGAATATACGAGCAGTACTTC
TRBJ1-5 | TRBV18 | NA | NA | CASSAGDQPQHF | TGTGCCAGCTCGGCGGGCGATCAGCCCCAGCATTTT
TRBJ2-5 | TRBV28 | NA | NA | CASSLVGSQETQYF | TGTGCCAGCAGTTTAGTGGGATCCCAAGAGACCCAGTACTTC
TRBJ2-5 | TRBV6-6 | many | TRBD1 | CASSYSDRETQYF | TGTGCCAGCAGTTACTCGGACAGGGAGACCCAGTACTTC
TRBJ1-1 | TRBV6-1 | NA | NA | CASSERVGGHGEAFF | TGTGCCAGCAGTGAGAGGGTGGGGGGGCACGGTGAAGCTTTCTTT
TRBJ1-2 | TRBV18 | few | TRBD1 | CASSPGTGTYGYTF | TGTGCCAGCTCACCCGGGACAGGTACCTATGGCTACACCTTC
TRBJ2-7 | TRBV29-1 | NA | NA | CSVRPLGSYEQYF | TGCAGCGTCAGACCACTTGGGTCGTACGAGCAGTACTTC
TRBJ1-2 | TRBV7-9 | once | TRBD1 | CASSLGDRSYGYTF | TGTGCCAGCAGCTTGGGGGACAGAAGCTATGGCTACACCTTC
TRBJ1-2 | TRBV6-5 | NA | NA | CASSYSGKNSNYGYTF | TGTGCCAGCAGTTACAGTGGAAAAAACTCCAACTATGGCTACACCTTC
TRBJ1-1 | TRBV29-1 | NA | NA | CSAWRATNTEAFF | TGCAGCGCTTGGCGGGCAACTAACACTGAAGCTTTCTTT
TRBJ1-1 | TRBV6-5 | NA | NA | CASSSRDGNTEAFF | TGTGCCAGCAGTTCCAGGGATGGGAACACTGAAGCTTTCTTT
TRBJ2-7 | TRBV13 | NA | NA | CASSLRPGGTPYEQYF | TGTGCCAGCAGCTTACGGCCCGGCGGGACCCCCTACGAGCAGTACTTC
TRBJ2-1 | TRBV13 | NA | NA | CASSLQGPSSYNEQFF | TGTGCCAGCAGCTTACAAGGGCCGAGCTCCTACAATGAGCAGTTCTTC